A single T cell receptor beta chain is shown here with its context. Between the trimmed V and J ends, which lost 4 bases and 7 bases, there was a span of 22 bases. CDR1 and CDR2 from the germline V gene are SNHLY and FYNNEI. CDR3 length: 16 amino acids. TCRdb processed the 5' RACE reads anew with MiXCR; each CDR3 protein has one entry. The sample yields fewer than 250,000 distinct CDR3 sequences, 7.5% seen once. The source of the sample is a study of identical twins. The data also belong to a second study, concerning yellow fever vaccine responses in identical twins.

Sequencing was performed on CD8+ T cells sorted from blood. The sequence was obtained from a woman aged 18-30 years in good health. The V and J genes are TRBV2 and TRBJ1-1; weak D call: TRBD1 (6 bases). The CDR3 region has the DNA TGTGCCAGCAGTGTAGGGGCGGGGGGGGCGAAGGATGAAGCTTTCTTT. Protein: CASSVGAGGAKDEAFF.